This T cell receptor (beta chain) was identified during a study of T cell repertoires in cytomegalovirus infection. Overall study context: Indications of both CMV infection and matching HLA type were provided by public TCR beta signatures.

TCRdb fed the reads into MiXCR, producing one record per CDR3 protein. Of more than 500,000 distinct CDR3 sequences in the sample, 16% were seen once. The sequencing input was CD8+ T cells from PBMCs. This sequence originates from a human donor in good health (CMV status not recorded). Some clones in this sample may be carry-over from other donors' samples.

The CDR3 protein is CASSLPLAGPSLAKNIQYF. In nucleotides, the CDR3 is TGTGCCAGCAGTTTACCACTAGCGGGTCCTTCTCTAGCCAAAAACATTCAGTACTTC. The chain has TRBV28 and TRBJ2-4, with 9 bases lining up with TRBD2. Germline lookup yields CDR1 MDHEN and CDR2 SYDVKM. The trim removed 2 bases at V and 0 bases at J, leaving 11 bases unmatched. The CDR3 is 19 amino acids.